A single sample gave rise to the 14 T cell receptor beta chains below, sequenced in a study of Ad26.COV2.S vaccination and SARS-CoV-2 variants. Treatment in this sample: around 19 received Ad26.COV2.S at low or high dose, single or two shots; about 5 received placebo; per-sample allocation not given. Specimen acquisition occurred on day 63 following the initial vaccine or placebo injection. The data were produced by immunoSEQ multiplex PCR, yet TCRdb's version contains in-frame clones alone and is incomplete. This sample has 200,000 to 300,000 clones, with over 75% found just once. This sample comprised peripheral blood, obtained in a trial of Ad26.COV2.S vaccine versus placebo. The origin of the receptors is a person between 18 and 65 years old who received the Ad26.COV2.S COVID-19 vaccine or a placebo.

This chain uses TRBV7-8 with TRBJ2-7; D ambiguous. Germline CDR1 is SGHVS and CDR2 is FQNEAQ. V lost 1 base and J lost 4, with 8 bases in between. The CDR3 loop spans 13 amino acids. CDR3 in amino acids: CASSLGDTYEQYF. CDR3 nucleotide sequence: TGTGCCAGCAGCTTAGGAGATACTTACGAGCAGTACTTC.

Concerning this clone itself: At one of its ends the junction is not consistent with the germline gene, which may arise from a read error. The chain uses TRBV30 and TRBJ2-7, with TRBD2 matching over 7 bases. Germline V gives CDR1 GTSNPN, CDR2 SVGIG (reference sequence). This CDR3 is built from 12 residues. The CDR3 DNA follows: TGTGCCTGGAGCCTCGGGCCCGGGACTACCCTTTTC. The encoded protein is CAWSLGPGTTLF.

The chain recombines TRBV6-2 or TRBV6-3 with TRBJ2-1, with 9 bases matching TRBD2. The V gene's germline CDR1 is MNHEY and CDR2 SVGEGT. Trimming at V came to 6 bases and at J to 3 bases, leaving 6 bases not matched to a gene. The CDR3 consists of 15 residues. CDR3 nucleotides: TGTGCCAGCAGCCCACTAGCGGGCGTCTACAATGAGCAGTTCTTC. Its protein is CASSPLAGVYNEQFF.

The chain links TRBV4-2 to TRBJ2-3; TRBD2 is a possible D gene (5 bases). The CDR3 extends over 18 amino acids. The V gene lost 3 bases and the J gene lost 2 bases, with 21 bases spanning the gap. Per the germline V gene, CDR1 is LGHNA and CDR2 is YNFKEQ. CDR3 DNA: TGTGCCAGCAGCCACTTCCAAAAGGCGGAGCGGCCCACAGATACGCAGTATTTT. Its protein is CASSHFQKAERPTDTQYF.

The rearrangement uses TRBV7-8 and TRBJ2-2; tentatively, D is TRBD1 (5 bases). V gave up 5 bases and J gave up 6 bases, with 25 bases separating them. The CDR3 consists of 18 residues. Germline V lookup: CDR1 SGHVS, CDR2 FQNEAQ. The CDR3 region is CASSPVVFMGQWAGELFF. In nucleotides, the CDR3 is TGTGCCAGCAGCCCGGTTGTGTTTATGGGGCAATGGGCCGGGGAGCTGTTTTTT.

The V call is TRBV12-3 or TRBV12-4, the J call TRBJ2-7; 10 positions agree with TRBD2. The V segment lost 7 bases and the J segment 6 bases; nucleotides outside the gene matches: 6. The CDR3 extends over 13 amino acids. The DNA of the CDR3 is TGTGCCAGCAACCCGGGACTAGCGTCCGAGCAGTACTTC. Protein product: CASNPGLASEQYF.

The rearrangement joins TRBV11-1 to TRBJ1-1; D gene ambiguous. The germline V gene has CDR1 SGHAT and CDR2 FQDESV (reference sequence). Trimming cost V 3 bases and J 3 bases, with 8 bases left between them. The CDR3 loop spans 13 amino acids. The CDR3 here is CASSFLMDTEAFF. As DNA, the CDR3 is TGTGCCAGCAGCTTTCTTATGGACACTGAAGCTTTCTTT.

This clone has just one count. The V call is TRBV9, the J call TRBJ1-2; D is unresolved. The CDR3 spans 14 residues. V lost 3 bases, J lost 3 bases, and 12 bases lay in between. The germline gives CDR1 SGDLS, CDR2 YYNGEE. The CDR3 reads CASSAYQHYYGYTF. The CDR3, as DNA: TGTGCCAGCAGCGCATACCAGCACTACTATGGCTACACCTTC.

The CDR3 nucleotides are TGTGCCAGCAGCGCGGGACCATACGAGCAGTACTTC. This codes for CASSAGPYEQYF. The V gene is TRBV9, the J gene TRBJ2-7; either TRBD1 or TRBD2 may supply D (5 bases each). This CDR3 comprises 12 residues. Germline values: CDR1 SGDLS, CDR2 YYNGEE. Trimming took off 3 bases at V and 4 bases at J, with 8 bases between the two ends. Looking up the rest from reference TRBV9 and TRBJ2-7 gives the full variable domain: DSGVTQTPKHLITATGQRVTLRCSPRSGDLSVYWYQQSLDQGLQFLIQYYNGEERAKGNILERFSAQQFPDLHSELNLSSLELGDSALYFCASSAGPYEQYFGPGTRLTVT.

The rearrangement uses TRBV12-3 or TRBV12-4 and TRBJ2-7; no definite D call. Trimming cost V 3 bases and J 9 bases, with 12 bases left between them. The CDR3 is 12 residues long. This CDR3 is CASSLGLTGQYF. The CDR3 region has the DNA TGTGCCAGCAGTTTGGGCCTTACGGGGCAGTACTTC.

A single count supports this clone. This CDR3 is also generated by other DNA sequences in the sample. Written as DNA, the CDR3 is TGTGCCAGCAGCTTAGGACCGGGTCAGCCCCAGCATTTT. Its translation: CASSLGPGQPQHF. The chain is built from TRBV7-9 and TRBJ1-5; D uncertain. This CDR3 is 13 amino acids long. Germline V lookup: CDR1 SEHNR, CDR2 FQNEAQ (reference sequence). Trimming removed 1 base at V and 6 bases at J, with 7 bases between. Full variable domain (missing parts from reference TRBV7-9 and TRBJ1-5): DTGVSQNPRHKITKRGQNVTFRCDPISEHNRLYWYRQTLGQGPEFLTYFQNEAQLEKSRLLSDRFSAERPKGSFSTLEIQRTEQGDSAMYLCASSLGPGQPQHFGDGTRLSIL.

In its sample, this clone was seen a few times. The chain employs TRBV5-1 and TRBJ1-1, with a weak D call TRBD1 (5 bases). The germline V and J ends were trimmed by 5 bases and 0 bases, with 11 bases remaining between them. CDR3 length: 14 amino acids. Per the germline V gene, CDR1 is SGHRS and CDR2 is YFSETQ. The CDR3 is CASRQGIMNTEAFF. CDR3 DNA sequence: TGCGCCAGCAGGCAGGGTATCATGAACACTGAAGCTTTCTTT.

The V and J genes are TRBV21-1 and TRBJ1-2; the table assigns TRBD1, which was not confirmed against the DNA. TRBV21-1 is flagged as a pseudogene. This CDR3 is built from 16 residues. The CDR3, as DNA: TGTGCCAGCAGCAAAGGAGGGACAGGGGGCGCGAATGGCTACACCTTC. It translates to CASSKGGTGGANGYTF.

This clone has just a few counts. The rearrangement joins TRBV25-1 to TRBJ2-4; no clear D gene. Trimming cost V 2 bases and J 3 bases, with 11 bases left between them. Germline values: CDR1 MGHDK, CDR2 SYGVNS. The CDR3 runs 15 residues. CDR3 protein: CASSEQAFGKNIQYF. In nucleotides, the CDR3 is TGTGCCAGCAGTGAACAGGCGTTTGGCAAAAACATTCAGTACTTC.